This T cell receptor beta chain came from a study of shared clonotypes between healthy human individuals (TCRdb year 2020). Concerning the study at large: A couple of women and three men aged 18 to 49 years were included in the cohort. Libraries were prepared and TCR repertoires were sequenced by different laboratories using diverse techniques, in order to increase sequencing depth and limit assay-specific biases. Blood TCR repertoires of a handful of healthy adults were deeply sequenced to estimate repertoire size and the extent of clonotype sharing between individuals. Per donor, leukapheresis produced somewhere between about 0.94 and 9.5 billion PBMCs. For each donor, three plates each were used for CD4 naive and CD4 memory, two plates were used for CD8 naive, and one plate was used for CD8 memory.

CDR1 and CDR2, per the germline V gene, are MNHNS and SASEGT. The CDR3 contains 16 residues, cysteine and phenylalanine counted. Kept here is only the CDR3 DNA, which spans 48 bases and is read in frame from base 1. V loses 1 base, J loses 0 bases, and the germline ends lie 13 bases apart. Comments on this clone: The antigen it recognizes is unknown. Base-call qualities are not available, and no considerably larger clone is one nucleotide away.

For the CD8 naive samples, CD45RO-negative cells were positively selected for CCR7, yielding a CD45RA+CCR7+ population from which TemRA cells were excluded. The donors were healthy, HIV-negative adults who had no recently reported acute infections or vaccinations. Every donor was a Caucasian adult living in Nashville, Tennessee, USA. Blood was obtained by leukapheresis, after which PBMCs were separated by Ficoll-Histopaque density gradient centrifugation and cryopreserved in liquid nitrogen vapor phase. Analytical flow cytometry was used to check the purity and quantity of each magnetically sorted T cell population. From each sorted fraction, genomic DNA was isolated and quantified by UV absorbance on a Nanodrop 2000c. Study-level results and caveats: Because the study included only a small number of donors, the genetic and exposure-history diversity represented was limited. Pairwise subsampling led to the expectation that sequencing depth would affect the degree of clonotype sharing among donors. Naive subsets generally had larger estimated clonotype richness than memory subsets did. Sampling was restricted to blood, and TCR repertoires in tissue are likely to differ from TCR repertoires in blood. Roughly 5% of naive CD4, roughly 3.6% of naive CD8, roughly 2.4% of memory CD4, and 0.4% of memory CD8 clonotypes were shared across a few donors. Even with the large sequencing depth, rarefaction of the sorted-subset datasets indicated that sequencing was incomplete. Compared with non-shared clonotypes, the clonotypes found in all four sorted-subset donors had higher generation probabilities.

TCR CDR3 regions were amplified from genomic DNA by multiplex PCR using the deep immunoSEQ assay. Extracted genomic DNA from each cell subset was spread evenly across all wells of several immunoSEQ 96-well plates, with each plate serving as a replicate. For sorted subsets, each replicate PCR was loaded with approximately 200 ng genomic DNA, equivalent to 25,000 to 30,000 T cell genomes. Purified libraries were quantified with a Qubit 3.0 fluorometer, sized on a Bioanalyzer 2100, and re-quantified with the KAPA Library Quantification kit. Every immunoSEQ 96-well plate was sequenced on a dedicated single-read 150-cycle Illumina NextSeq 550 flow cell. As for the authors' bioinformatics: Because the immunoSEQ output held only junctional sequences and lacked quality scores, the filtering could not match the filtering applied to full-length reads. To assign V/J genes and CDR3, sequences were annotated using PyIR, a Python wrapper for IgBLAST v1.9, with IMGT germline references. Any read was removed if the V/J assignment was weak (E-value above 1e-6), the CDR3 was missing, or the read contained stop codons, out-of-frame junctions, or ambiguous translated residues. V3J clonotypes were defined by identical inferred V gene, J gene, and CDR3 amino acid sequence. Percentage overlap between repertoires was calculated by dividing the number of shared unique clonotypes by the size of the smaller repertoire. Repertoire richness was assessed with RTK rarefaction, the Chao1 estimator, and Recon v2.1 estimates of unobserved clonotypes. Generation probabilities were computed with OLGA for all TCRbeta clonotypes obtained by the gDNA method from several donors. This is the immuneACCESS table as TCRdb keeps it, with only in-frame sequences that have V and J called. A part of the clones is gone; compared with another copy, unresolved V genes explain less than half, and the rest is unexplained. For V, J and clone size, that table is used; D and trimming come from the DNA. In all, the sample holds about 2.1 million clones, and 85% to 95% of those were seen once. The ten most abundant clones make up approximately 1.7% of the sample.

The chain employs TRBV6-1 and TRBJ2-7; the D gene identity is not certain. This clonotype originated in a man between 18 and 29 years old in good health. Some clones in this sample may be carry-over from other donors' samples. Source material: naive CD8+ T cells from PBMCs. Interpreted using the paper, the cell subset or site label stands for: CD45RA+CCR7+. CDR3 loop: CASSEGSPPLSYEQYF. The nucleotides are TGTGCCAGCAGTGAAGGATCACCTCCCCTCTCCTACGAGCAGTACTTC.